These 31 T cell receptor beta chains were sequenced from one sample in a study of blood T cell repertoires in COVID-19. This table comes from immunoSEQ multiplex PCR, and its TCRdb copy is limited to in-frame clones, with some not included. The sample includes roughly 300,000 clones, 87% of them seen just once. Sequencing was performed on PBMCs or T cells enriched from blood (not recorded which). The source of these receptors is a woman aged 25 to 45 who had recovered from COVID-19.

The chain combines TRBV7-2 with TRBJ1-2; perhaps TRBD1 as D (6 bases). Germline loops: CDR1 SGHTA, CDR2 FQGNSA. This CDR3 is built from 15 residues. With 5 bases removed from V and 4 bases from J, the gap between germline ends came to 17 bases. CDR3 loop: CASSPRAQGIYGYTF. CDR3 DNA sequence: TGTGCCAGCAGCCCGCGCGCACAGGGAATCTATGGCTACACCTTC. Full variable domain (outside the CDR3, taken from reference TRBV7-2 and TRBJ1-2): GAGVSQSPSNKVTEKGKDVELRCDPISGHTALYWYRQSLGQGLEFLIYFQGNSAPDKSGLPSDRFSAERTGGSVSTLTIQRTQQEDSAVYLCASSPRAQGIYGYTFGSGTRLTVV.

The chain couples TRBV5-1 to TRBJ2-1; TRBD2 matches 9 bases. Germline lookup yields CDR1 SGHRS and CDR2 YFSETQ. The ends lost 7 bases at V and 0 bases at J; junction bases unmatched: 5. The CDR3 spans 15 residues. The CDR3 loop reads CASGRGGDSYNEQFF. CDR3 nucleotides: TGCGCCAGCGGCCGCGGGGGGGACTCCTACAATGAGCAGTTCTTC. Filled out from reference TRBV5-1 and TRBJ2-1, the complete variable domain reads KAGVTQTPRYLIKTRGQQVTLSCSPISGHRSVSWYQQTPGQGLQFLFEYFSETQRNKGNFPGRFSGRQFSNSRSEMNVSTLELGDSALYLCASGRGGDSYNEQFFGPGTRLTVL.

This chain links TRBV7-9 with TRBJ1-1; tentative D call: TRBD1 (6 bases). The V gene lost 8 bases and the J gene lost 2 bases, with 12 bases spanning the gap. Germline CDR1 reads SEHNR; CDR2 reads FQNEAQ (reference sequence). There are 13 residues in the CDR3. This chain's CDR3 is CASGRRGNTEAFF. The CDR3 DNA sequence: TGTGCCAGCGGCCGCAGGGGAAACACTGAAGCTTTCTTT.

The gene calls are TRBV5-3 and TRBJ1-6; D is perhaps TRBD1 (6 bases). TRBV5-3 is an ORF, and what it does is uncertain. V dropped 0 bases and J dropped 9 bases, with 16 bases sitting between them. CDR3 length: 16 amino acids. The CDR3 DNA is TGTGCCAGAAGCTTGGCCCTAACAGGGTGGGGTTCACCCCTCCACTTT. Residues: CARSLALTGWGSPLHF.

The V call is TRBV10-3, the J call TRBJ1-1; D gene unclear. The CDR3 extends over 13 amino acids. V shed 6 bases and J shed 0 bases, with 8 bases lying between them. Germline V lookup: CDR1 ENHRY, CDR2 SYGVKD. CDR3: CAIRQSLNTEAFF. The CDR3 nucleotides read TGTGCCATCAGGCAGTCCCTGAACACTGAAGCTTTCTTT.

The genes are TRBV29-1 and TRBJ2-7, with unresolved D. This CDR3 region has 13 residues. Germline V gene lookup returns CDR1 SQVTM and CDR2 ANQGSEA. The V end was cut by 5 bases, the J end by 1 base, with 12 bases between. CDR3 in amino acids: CSVRREFSYEQYF. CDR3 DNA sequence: TGCAGCGTTAGGAGAGAGTTTTCCTACGAGCAGTACTTC.

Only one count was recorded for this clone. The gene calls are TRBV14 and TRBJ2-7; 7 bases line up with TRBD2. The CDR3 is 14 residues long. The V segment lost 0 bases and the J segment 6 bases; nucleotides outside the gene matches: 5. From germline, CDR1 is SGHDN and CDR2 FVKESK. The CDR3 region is CASSQDGGRGEQYF. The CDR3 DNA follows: TGTGCCAGCAGCCAAGATGGAGGGAGGGGCGAGCAGTACTTC. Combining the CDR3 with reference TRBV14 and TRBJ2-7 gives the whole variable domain EAGVTQFPSHSVIEKGQTVTLRCDPISGHDNLYWYRRVMGKEIKFLLHFVKESKQDESGMPNNRFLAERTGGTYSTLKVQPAELEDSGVYFCASSQDGGRGEQYFGPGTRLTVT.

This CDR3 is CAIRFRTGGDSNYGYTF. DNA for the CDR3: TGTGCCATCAGGTTTCGGACAGGGGGCGATTCTAACTATGGCTACACCTTC. The J gene is TRBJ1-2, the V gene TRBV10-3, with 11 positions matching TRBD1. CDR3 size: 17 residues. In germline, CDR1 is ENHRY, CDR2 SYGVKD. Trimming removed 6 bases from V and 0 bases from J; junction bases left unmatched: 9.

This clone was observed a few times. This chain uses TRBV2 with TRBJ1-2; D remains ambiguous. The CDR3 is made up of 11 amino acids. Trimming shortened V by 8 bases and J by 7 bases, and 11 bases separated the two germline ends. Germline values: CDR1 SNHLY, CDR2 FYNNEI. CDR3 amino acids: CASQVVGGYTF. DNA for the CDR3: TGTGCCAGCCAGGTGGTAGGTGGCTACACCTTC.

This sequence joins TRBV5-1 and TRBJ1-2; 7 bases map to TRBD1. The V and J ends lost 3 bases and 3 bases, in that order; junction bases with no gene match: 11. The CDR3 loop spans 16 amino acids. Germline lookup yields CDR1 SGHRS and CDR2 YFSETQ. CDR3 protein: CASSSPTGELDYGYTF. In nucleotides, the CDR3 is TGCGCCAGCAGCTCACCCACAGGGGAGCTTGACTATGGCTACACCTTC. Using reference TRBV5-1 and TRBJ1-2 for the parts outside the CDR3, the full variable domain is KAGVTQTPRYLIKTRGQQVTLSCSPISGHRSVSWYQQTPGQGLQFLFEYFSETQRNKGNFPGRFSGRQFSNSRSEMNVSTLELGDSALYLCASSSPTGELDYGYTFGSGTRLTVV.

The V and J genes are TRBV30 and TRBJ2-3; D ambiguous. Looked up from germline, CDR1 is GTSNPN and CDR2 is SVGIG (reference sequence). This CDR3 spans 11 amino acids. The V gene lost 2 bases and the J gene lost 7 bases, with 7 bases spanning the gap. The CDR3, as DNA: TGTGCCTGGAGTACAGCTCATACGCAGTATTTT. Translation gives CAWSTAHTQYF.

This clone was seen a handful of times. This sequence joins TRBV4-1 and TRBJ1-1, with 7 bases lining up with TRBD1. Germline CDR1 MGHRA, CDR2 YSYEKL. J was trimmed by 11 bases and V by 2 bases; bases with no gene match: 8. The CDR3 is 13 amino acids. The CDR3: CASSQKQGYCAFF. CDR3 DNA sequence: TGCGCCAGCAGCCAAAAACAGGGGTACTGCGCTTTCTTT.

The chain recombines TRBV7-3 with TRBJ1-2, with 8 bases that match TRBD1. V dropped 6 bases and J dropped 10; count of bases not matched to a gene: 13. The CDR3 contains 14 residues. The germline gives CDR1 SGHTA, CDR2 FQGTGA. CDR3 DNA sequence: TGTGCCAGCAGTCGTCAGAGGACAGGGATGGACTACACCTTC. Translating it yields CASSRQRTGMDYTF.

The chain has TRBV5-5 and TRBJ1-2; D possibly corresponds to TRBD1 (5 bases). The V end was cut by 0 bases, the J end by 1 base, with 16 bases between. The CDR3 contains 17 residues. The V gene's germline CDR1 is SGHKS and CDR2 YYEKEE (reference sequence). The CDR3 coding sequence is TGTGCCAGCAGCTTGGCCTCCACAGGAACCTATAACTATGGCTACACCTTC. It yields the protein CASSLASTGTYNYGYTF. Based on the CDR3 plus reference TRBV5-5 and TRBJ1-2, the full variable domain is DAGVTQSPTHLIKTRGQQVTLRCSPISGHKSVSWYQQVLGQGPQFIFQYYEKEERGRGNFPDRFSARQFPNYSSELNVNALLLGDSALYLCASSLASTGTYNYGYTFGSGTRLTVV.

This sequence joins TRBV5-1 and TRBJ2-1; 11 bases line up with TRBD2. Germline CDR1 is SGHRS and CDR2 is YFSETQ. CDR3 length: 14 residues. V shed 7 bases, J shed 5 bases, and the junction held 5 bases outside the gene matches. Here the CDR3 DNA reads TGCGCCAGCGCCCCGGGACTAGCGGACAATGAGCAGTTCTTC. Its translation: CASAPGLADNEQFF.

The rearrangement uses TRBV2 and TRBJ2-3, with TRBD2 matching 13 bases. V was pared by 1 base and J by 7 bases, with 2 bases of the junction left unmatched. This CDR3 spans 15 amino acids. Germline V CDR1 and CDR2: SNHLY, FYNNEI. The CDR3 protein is CASSEGLAGGYTQYF. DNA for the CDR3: TGTGCCAGCAGTGAAGGACTAGCGGGGGGCTATACGCAGTATTTT.

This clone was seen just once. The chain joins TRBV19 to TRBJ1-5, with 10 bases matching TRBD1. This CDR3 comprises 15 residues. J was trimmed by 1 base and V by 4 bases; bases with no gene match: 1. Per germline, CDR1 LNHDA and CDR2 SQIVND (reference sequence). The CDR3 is CASSTGQGSNQPQHF. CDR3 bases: TGTGCCAGTAGTACGGGACAGGGGAGCAATCAGCCCCAGCATTTT.

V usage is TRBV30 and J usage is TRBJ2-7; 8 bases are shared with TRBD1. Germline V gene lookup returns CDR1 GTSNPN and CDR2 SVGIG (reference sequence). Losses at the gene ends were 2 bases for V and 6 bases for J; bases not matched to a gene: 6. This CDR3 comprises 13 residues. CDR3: CAWSPQGVGEQYF. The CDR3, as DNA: TGTGCCTGGAGTCCACAGGGGGTGGGCGAGCAGTACTTC.

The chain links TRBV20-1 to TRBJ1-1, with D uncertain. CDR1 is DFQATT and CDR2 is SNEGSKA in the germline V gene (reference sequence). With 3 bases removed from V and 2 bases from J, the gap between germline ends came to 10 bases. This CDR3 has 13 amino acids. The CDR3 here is CSASSGVNTEAFF. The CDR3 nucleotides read TGCAGTGCTAGTTCCGGTGTAAACACTGAAGCTTTCTTT.

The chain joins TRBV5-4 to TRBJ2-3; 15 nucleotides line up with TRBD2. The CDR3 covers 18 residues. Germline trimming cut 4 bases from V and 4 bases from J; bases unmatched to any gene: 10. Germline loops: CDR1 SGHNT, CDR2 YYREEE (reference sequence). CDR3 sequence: CASSMGTSGGPRADTQYF. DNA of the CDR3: TGTGCCAGCAGCATGGGGACTAGCGGGGGGCCCAGAGCAGATACGCAGTATTTT. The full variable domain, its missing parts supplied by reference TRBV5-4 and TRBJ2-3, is ETGVTQSPTHLIKTRGQQVTLRCSSQSGHNTVSWYQQALGQGPQFIFQYYREEENGRGNFPPRFSGLQFPNYSSELNVNALELDDSALYLCASSMGTSGGPRADTQYFGPGTRLTVL.

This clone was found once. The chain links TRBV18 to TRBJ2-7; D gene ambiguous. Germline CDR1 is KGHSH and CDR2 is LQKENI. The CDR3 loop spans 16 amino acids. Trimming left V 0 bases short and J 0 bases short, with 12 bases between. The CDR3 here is CASSPPTLGNSYEQYF. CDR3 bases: TGTGCCAGCTCACCACCTACTCTGGGCAACTCCTACGAGCAGTACTTC.

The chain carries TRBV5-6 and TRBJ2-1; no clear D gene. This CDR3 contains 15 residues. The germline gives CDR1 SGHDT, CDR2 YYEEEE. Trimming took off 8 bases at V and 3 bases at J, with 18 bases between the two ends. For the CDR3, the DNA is TGTGCCAGTACTCCAGCGAAGGTGCGCTACAATGAGCAGTTCTTC. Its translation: CASTPAKVRYNEQFF.

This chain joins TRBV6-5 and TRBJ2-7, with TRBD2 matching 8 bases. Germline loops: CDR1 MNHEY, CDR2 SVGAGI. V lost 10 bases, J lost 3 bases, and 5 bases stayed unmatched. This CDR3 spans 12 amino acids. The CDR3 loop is CAKSGGYYEQYF. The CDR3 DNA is TGTGCCAAATCGGGGGGGTACTACGAGCAGTACTTC.

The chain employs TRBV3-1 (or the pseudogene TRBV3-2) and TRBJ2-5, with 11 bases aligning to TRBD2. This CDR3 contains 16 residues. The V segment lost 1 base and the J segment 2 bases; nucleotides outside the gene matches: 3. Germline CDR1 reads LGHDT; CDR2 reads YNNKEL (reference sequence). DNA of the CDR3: TGTGCCAGCAGCCAAGCGGTAGCGGGGGGGCAAGAGACCCAGTACTTC. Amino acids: CASSQAVAGGQETQYF.

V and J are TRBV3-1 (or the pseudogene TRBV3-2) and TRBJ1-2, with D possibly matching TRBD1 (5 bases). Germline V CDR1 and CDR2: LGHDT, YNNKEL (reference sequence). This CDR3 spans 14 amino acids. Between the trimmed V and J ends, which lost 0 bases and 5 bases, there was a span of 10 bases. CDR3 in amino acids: CASSQDRQSYGYTF. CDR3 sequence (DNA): TGTGCCAGCAGCCAAGATCGACAGAGTTATGGCTACACCTTC.

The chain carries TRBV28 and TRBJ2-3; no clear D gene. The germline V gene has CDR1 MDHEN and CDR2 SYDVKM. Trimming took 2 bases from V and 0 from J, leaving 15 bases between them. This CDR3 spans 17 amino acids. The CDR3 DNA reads TGTGCCAGCAGTTTAGTATCTAATAGATTCAGCACAGATACGCAGTATTTT. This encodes CASSLVSNRFSTDTQYF. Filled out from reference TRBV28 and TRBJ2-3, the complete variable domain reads DVKVTQSSRYLVKRTGEKVFLECVQDMDHENMFWYRQDPGLGLRLIYFSYDVKMKEKGDIPEGYSVSREKKERFSLILESASTNQTSMYLCASSLVSNRFSTDTQYFGPGTRLTVL.

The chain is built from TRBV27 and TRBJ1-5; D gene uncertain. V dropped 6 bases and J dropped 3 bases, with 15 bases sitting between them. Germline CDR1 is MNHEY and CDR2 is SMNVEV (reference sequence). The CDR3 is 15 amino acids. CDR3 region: CASSHNGEVNQPQHF. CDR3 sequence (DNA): TGTGCCAGCAGCCACAACGGGGAAGTCAATCAGCCCCAGCATTTT.

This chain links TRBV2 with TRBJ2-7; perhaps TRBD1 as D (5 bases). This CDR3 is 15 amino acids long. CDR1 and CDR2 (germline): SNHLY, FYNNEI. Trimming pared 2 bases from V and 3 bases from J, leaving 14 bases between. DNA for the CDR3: TGTGCCAGCAGTGAATTGGCACAGGACCACTACGAGCAGTACTTC. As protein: CASSELAQDHYEQYF.

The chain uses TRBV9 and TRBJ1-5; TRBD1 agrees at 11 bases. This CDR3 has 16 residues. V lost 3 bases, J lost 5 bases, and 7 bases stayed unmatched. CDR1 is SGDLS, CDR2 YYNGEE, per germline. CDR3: CASSGGQGATDQPQHF. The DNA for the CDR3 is TGTGCCAGCAGCGGAGGACAGGGGGCGACGGATCAGCCCCAGCATTTT. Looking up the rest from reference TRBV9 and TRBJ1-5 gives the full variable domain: DSGVTQTPKHLITATGQRVTLRCSPRSGDLSVYWYQQSLDQGLQFLIQYYNGEERAKGNILERFSAQQFPDLHSELNLSSLELGDSALYFCASSGGQGATDQPQHFGDGTRLSIL.

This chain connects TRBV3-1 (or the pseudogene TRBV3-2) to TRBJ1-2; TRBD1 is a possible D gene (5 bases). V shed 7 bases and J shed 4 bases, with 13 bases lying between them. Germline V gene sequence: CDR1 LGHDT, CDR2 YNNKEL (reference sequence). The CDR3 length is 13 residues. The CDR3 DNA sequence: TGTGCCAGCACCGACATCGGGGGCTATGGCTACACCTTC. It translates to CASTDIGGYGYTF.

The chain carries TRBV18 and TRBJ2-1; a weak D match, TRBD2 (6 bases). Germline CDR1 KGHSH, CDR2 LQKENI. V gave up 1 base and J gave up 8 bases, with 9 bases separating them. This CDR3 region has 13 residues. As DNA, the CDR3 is TGTGCCAGCTCACCACTTTGGGGGGATGAGCAGTTCTTC. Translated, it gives CASSPLWGDEQFF.